The 19 T cell receptor beta chains below all came from one sample that was sequenced in a study of blood T cells in healthy people across ages. A sample-barcoded 5' primer and a J-beta primer mix were used in a second PCR of about 6 to 11 cycles. From the 5' RACE reads, TCRdb called clonotypes with MiXCR, one entry per CDR3 protein. The sample contains 550,000 to 650,000 distinct CDR3 sequences, approximately 26% of which appear only once. This sample also belongs to another study, concerning T cells of mothers and their children.

Sequences were obtained from blood. The receptors were gathered from a boy aged 2-9 years in good health.

This chain links TRBV20-1 with TRBJ2-3; D tentatively fits TRBD1 or TRBD2 (6 bases each). CDR3 length: 15 amino acids. Trimming removed 6 bases from V and 0 bases from J, with 16 bases in between. Germline CDR1 reads DFQATT; CDR2 reads SNEGSKA (reference sequence). CDR3 sequence: CSADDGGESTDTQYF. The CDR3 nucleotides are TGCAGTGCCGACGACGGGGGCGAGAGCACAGATACGCAGTATTTT.

This clonotype has only a few counts. The rearrangement links TRBV7-2 to TRBJ2-3; D unclear. The CDR3 consists of 14 residues. CDR1 is SGHTA, CDR2 FQGNSA, per germline. V lost 1 base and J lost 2, with 7 bases in between. In nucleotides, the CDR3 is TGTGCCAGCAGCTTAGTTGCGGACACAGATACGCAGTATTTT. It encodes CASSLVADTDTQYF.

The gene calls are TRBV4-1 and TRBJ2-2; TRBD2 aligns across 9 bases. The CDR3 runs to 18 residues. CDR1 is MGHRA and CDR2 is YSYEKL in the germline V gene. Trimming at V came to 0 bases and at J to 4 bases, leaving 9 bases not matched to a gene. The CDR3 here is CASSQEMASGKSTGELFF. The CDR3 coding sequence is TGCGCCAGCAGCCAAGAAATGGCTAGCGGGAAGAGCACCGGGGAGCTGTTTTTT.

The chain recombines TRBV13 with TRBJ2-5; 7 positions agree with TRBD2. The last part of the DNA fits TRBJ2-7 better; the J call may be wrong. The germline CDR1 and CDR2 sequences are PRHDT and FYEKMQ (reference sequence). This CDR3 region has 15 residues. The DNA of the CDR3 is TGTGCCAGCAGCTTAGTGGGCGGGAGAGGCTACGAGCAGTACTTC. Its protein is CASSLVGGRGYEQYF.

The V gene is TRBV3-1, the J gene TRBJ2-4; 9 bases fit TRBD1. The germline CDR1 and CDR2 sequences are LGHDT and YNNKEL (reference sequence). The CDR3 is made up of 15 amino acids. Germline trimming cut 4 bases from V and 6 bases from J; bases unmatched to any gene: 7. CDR3 bases: TGTGCCAGCAGCCCCCGGGACAGGGTAGTAAACATTCAGTACTTC. This encodes CASSPRDRVVNIQYF. The full variable domain, completed using reference TRBV3-1 and TRBJ2-4, is DTAVSQTPKYLVTQMGNDKSIKCEQNLGHDTMYWYKQDSKKFLKIMFSYNNKELIINETVPNRFSPKSPDKAHLNLHINSLELGDSAVYFCASSPRDRVVNIQYFGAGTRLSVL.

The chain couples TRBV7-8 to TRBJ2-3, with 13 nucleotides matching TRBD2. CDR3 length equals 16 residues. With 6 bases clipped from V and 1 base from J, the junction kept 4 bases outside the gene matches. The germline V gene has CDR1 SGHVS and CDR2 FQNEAQ. CDR3 DNA sequence: TGTGCCAGCAGTGCAACTAGCGGGGGGGGCACAGATACGCAGTATTTT. The encoded protein is CASSATSGGGTDTQYF. Filled out from reference TRBV7-8 and TRBJ2-3, the complete variable domain reads GAGVSQSPRYKVAKRGQDVALRCDPISGHVSLFWYQQALGQGPEFLTYFQNEAQLDKSGLPSDRFFAERPEGSVSTLKIQRTQQEDSAVYLCASSATSGGGTDTQYFGPGTRLTVL.

The table lists this clonotype with a few counts. This chain uses TRBV7-2 with TRBJ2-1, with 10 positions matching TRBD2. The CDR3 is made up of 16 amino acids. After removal of 1 base from V and 7 bases from J, the junction contained 7 bases not matched to a gene. Germline assignment: CDR1 SGHTA and CDR2 FQGNSA. The CDR3 region is CASSLVASGSLNEQFF. The DNA for the CDR3 is TGTGCCAGCAGCTTAGTCGCTAGCGGGAGTCTAAATGAGCAGTTCTTC.

The chain joins TRBV4-2 to TRBJ1-1; weak D call: TRBD1 (5 bases). The CDR3 has 14 residues. Trimming shortened V by 5 bases and J by 4 bases, and 14 bases separated the two germline ends. From germline, CDR1 is LGHNA and CDR2 YNFKEQ. CDR3 in amino acids: CASSGGGGVTEAFF. The CDR3, as DNA: TGTGCCAGCAGCGGGGGGGGAGGGGTCACTGAAGCTTTCTTT.

This clonotype has more than one count but fewer than ten. The CDR3 DNA reads TGTGCCAGCAGCTTCGCAGGCAATCAGCCCCAGCATTTT. It is translated as CASSFAGNQPQHF. The genes are TRBV11-2 and TRBJ1-5; D is undetermined. Germline V gene sequence: CDR1 SGHAT, CDR2 FQNNGV. V lost 3 bases and J lost 2, with 5 bases in between. The CDR3 covers 13 residues.

In the case of this clonotype: A read error may produce the germline difference seen at one junction end. CDR3: CASSPLGQRPLAF. CDR3 DNA: TGTGCCAGCAGTCCACTTGGACAGAGGCCTCTCGCCTTC. The chain carries TRBV12-3 or TRBV12-4 and TRBJ1-2, with D perhaps TRBD1 (6 bases). The CDR3 runs 13 residues.

CDR3 region: CSAALAVLLTDTQYF. As DNA, the CDR3 is TGCAGTGCTGCTCTAGCGGTCCTACTCACAGATACGCAGTATTTT. This chain connects TRBV20-1 to TRBJ2-3; 7 bases fit TRBD2. This CDR3 has 15 amino acids. Looked up from germline, CDR1 is DFQATT and CDR2 is SNEGSKA (reference sequence). With V trimmed by 5 bases and J by 2 bases, 10 bases remained unmatched.

This chain connects TRBV4-3 to TRBJ1-1; D is unclear. The germline V gene encodes CDR1 LGHNA and CDR2 YSLEER. Trimming pared 0 bases from V and 1 base from J, leaving 9 bases between. This CDR3 region has 15 residues. The CDR3 bases are TGCGCCAGCAGCCAAGATCAGTGGGGGAACACTGAAGCTTTCTTT. This codes for CASSQDQWGNTEAFF.

This clonotype was counted between two and nine times. The chain carries TRBV6-6 and TRBJ2-1; the match to TRBD1 covers 7 bases. Near its end, the DNA agrees better with TRBJ2-7, so the J call may be wrong. CDR3 length: 13 residues. Germline lookup yields CDR1 MNHNY and CDR2 SVGAGI (reference sequence). The CDR3 region is CASSSPTGNEQYF. The CDR3 DNA reads TGTGCCAGCAGTTCCCCGACAGGGAACGAGCAGTACTTC.

To note about this clonotype: Just one base apart from a much larger clone, this may be a read error. The chain has TRBV29-1 and TRBJ2-1; D may correspond to TRBD1 or TRBD2 (5 bases each). Trimming stripped 4 bases from V and 3 bases from J, with 10 bases between. The germline gives CDR1 SQVTM, CDR2 ANQGSEA. The CDR3 is made up of 13 amino acids. The CDR3: CSVGRGDYNEQFF. CDR3 in DNA: TGCAGCGTTGGACGGGGCGACTACAATGAGCAGTTCTTC.

The V and J genes are TRBV20-1 and TRBJ2-3; D might be TRBD2 (6 bases). The CDR3 is 15 residues long. Trimming left V 6 bases short and J 0 bases short, with 16 bases between. Germline CDR1 and CDR2: DFQATT and SNEGSKA (reference sequence). The CDR3 nucleotides are TGCAGTGCCCCCGATAGGCGGGGAAGCACAGATACGCAGTATTTT. Translated, it gives CSAPDRRGSTDTQYF.

The chain employs TRBV20-1 and TRBJ2-7; D may be TRBD2 (5 bases). The CDR3 covers 11 residues. The V gene lost 6 bases and the J gene lost 4 bases, with 10 bases spanning the gap. CDR1 is DFQATT, CDR2 SNEGSKA, per germline (reference sequence). The CDR3 region is CSAISGYEQYF. The CDR3 bases are TGCAGTGCAATCAGCGGTTACGAGCAGTACTTC.

The rearrangement joins TRBV20-1 to TRBJ2-5, with a weak D call TRBD1 (6 bases). Germline lookup yields CDR1 DFQATT and CDR2 SNEGSKA (reference sequence). The CDR3 covers 14 residues. The ends were cut back, 1 base at V and 5 bases at J, with 14 bases in the middle. The CDR3 bases are TGCAGTGCTAGAGTAGGGGGTATTCGGGAGACCCAGTACTTC. Translated, it gives CSARVGGIRETQYF.

In this sample, this clonotype turned up a few times. This chain connects TRBV12-3 or TRBV12-4 to TRBJ2-4, with D tentatively TRBD1 (6 bases). There are 15 residues in the CDR3. The V end lost 5 bases, the J end lost 3 bases, and 14 bases lay between the germline ends. DNA of the CDR3: TGTGCCAGCAGTCTCCCGAGCAGGGGCAAAAACATTCAGTACTTC. Amino acids: CASSLPSRGKNIQYF.

This clonotype occurred a few times. This chain uses TRBV11-2 with TRBJ2-5; 13 bases line up with TRBD2. TRBJ2-1 explains the end of the DNA better; the J call may be wrong. The CDR3 extends over 16 amino acids. Per germline, CDR1 SGHAT and CDR2 FQNNGV. CDR3 in amino acids: CASSLATSGGDGEQFF. As DNA, the CDR3 is TGTGCCAGCAGCTTAGCCACTAGCGGGGGGGACGGTGAGCAGTTCTTC.